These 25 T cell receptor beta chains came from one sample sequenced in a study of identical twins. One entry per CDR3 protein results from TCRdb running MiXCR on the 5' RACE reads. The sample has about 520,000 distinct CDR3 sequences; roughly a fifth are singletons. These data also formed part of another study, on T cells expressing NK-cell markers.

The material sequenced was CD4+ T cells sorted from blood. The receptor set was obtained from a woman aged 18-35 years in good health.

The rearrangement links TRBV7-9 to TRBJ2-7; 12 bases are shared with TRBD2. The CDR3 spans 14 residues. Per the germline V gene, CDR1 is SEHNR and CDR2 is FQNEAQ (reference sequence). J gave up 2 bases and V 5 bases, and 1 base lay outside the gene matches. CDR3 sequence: CASSTSGGPYEQYF. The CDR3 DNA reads TGTGCCAGCAGCACTAGCGGGGGGCCCTACGAGCAGTACTTC. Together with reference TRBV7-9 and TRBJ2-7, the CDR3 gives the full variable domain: DTGVSQNPRHKITKRGQNVTFRCDPISEHNRLYWYRQTLGQGPEFLTYFQNEAQLEKSRLLSDRFSAERPKGSFSTLEIQRTEQGDSAMYLCASSTSGGPYEQYFGPGTRLTVT.

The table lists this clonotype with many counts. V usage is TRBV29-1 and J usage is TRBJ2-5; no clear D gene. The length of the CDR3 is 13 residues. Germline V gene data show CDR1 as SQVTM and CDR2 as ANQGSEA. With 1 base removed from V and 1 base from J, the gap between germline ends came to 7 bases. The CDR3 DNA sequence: TGCAGCGTTGAAGTCAACCTCCAAGAGACCCAGTACTTC. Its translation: CSVEVNLQETQYF.

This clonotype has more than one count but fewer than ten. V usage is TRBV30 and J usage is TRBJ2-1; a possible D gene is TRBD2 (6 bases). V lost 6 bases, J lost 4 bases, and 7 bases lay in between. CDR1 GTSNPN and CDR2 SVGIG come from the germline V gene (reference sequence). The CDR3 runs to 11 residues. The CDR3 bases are TGTGCCTGCCGGGGGTACAATGAGCAGTTCTTC. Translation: CACRGYNEQFF.

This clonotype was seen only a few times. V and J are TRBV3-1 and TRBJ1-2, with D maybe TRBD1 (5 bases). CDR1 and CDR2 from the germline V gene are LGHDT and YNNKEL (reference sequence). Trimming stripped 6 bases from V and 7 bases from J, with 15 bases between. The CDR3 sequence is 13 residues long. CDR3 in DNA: TGTGCCAGCAGACCCAGGGACGTGGCTGGCTACACCTTC. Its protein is CASRPRDVAGYTF.

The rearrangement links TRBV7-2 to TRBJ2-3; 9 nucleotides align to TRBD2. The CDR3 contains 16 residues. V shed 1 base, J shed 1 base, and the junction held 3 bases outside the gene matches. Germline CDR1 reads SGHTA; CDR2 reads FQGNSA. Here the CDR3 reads CASSLVASGGTDTQYF. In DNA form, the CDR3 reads TGTGCCAGCAGCTTAGTAGCTAGCGGGGGCACAGATACGCAGTATTTT.

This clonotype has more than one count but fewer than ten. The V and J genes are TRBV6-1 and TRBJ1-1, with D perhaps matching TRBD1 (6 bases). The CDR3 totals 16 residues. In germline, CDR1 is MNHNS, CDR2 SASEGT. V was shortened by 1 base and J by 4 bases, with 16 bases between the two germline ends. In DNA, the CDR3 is TGTGCCAGCAGTGAAGTGTTCGCAGGGGCTCCCACTGAAGCTTTCTTT. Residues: CASSEVFAGAPTEAFF.

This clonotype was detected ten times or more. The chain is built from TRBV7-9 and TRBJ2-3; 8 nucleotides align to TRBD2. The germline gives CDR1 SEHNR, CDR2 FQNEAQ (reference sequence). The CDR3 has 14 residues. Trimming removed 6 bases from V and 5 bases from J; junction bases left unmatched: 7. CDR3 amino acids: CASSLAGGGDTQYF. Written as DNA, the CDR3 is TGTGCCAGCAGTTTGGCGGGGGGTGGAGATACGCAGTATTTT.

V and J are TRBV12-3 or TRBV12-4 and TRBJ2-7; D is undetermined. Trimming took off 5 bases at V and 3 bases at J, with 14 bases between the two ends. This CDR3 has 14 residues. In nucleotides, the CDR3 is TGTGCCAGCAGTACCCCCGATTTGCTCTACGAGCAGTACTTC. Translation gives CASSTPDLLYEQYF.

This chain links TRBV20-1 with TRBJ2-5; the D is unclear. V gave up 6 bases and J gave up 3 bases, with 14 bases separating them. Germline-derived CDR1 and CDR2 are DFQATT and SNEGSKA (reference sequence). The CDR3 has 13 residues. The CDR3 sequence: CSAVLAIKETQYF. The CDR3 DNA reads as TGCAGTGCGGTGTTGGCTATAAAAGAGACCCAGTACTTC.

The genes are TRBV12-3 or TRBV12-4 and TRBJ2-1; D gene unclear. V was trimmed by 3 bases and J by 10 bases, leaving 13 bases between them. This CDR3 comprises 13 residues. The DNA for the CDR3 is TGTGCCAGCAGTTTTACCGGGTTACAAGAGCAGTTCTTC. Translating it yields CASSFTGLQEQFF.

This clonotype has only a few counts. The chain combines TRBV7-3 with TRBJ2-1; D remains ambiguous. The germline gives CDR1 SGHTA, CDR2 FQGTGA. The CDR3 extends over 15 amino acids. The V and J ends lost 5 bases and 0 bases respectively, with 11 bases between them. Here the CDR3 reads CASSISWSSYNEQFF. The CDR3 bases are TGTGCCAGCAGCATCTCTTGGAGCTCCTACAATGAGCAGTTCTTC.

CDR3 loop: CASSFSGTGVYEQYF. The CDR3 DNA sequence: TGTGCCAGCAGCTTTTCCGGGACAGGGGTGTACGAGCAGTACTTC. V gene TRBV7-6 combines with J gene TRBJ2-7, with TRBD1 matching 10 bases. The CDR3 runs 15 residues. Trimming took 3 bases from V and 4 from J; bases not matched to a gene: 6. CDR1 and CDR2 from the germline V gene are SGHVS and FNYEAQ.

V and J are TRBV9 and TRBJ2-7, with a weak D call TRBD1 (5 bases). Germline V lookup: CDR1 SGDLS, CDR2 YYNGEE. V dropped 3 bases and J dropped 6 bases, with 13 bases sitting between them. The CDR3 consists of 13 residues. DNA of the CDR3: TGTGCCAGCAGCGAGTCCCCTCAGGGCGAGCAGTACTTC. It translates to CASSESPQGEQYF. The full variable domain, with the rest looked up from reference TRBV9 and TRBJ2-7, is DSGVTQTPKHLITATGQRVTLRCSPRSGDLSVYWYQQSLDQGLQFLIQYYNGEERAKGNILERFSAQQFPDLHSELNLSSLELGDSALYFCASSESPQGEQYFGPGTRLTVT.

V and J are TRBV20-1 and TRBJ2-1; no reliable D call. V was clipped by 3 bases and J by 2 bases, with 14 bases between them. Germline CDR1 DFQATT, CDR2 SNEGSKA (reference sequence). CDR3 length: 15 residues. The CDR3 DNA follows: TGCAGTGCTAGTCGCCCCATTAAACCCTACAATGAGCAGTTCTTC. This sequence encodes CSASRPIKPYNEQFF.

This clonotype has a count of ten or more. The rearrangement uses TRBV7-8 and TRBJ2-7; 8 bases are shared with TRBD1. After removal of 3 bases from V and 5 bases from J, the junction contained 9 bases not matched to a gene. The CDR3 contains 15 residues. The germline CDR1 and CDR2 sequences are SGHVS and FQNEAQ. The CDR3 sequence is CASSFTPDRDNEQYF. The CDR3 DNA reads TGTGCCAGCAGCTTTACCCCGGACAGGGACAACGAGCAGTACTTC. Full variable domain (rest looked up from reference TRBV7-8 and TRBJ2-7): GAGVSQSPRYKVAKRGQDVALRCDPISGHVSLFWYQQALGQGPEFLTYFQNEAQLDKSGLPSDRFFAERPEGSVSTLKIQRTQQEDSAVYLCASSFTPDRDNEQYFGPGTRLTVT.

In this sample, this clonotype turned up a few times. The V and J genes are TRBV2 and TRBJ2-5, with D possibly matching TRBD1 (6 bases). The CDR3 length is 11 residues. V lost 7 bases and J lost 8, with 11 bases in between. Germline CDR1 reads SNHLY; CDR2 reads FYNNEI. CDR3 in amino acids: CASNGGGTQYF. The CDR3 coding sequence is TGTGCCAGCAATGGGGGCGGAACCCAGTACTTC.

CDR3 bases: TGTGCCAGCAGCCGGACTAGCGGGAGTACTCTCGGGACCCAGTACTTC. It yields the protein CASSRTSGSTLGTQYF. The chain combines TRBV7-2 with TRBJ2-5; 13 bases line up with TRBD2. V lost 5 bases, J lost 7 bases, and 10 bases stayed unmatched. CDR3 size: 16 residues. Germline V gives CDR1 SGHTA, CDR2 FQGNSA.

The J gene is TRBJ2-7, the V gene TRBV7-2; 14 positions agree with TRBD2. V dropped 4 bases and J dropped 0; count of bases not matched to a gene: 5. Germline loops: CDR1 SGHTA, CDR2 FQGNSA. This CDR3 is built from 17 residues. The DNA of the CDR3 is TGTGCCAGCAGCTCCGCGGGACTAGCGGGAGCCTCCTACGAGCAGTACTTC. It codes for CASSSAGLAGASYEQYF. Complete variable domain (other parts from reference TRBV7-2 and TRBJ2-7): GAGVSQSPSNKVTEKGKDVELRCDPISGHTALYWYRQSLGQGLEFLIYFQGNSAPDKSGLPSDRFSAERTGGSVSTLTIQRTQQEDSAVYLCASSSAGLAGASYEQYFGPGTRLTVT.

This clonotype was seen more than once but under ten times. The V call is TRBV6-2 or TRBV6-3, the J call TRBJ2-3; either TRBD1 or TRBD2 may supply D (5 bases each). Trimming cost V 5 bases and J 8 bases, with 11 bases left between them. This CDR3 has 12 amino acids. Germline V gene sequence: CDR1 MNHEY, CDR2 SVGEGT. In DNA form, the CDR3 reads TGTGCCAGCAGTCGGGGCCCGACTACGCAGTATTTT. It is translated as CASSRGPTTQYF.

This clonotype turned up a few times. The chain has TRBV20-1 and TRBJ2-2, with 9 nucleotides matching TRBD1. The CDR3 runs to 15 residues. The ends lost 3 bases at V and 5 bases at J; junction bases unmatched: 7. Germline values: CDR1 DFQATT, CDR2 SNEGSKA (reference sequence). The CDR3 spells CSASMWGQGTGELFF. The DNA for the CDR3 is TGCAGTGCTAGCATGTGGGGACAGGGAACCGGGGAGCTGTTTTTT.

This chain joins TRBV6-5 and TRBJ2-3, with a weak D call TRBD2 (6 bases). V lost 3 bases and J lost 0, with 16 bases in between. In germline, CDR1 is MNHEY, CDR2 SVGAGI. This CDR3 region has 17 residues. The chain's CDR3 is CASSYWPGGVSTDTQYF. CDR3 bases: TGTGCCAGCAGTTATTGGCCTGGCGGGGTTAGCACAGATACGCAGTATTTT.

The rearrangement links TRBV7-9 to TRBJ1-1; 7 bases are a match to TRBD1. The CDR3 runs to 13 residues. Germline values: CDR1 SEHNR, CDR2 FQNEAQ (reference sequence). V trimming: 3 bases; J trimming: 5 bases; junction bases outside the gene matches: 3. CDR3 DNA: TGTGCCAGCAGCTTCCAGGGGGGTACTGAAGCTTTCTTT. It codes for CASSFQGGTEAFF.

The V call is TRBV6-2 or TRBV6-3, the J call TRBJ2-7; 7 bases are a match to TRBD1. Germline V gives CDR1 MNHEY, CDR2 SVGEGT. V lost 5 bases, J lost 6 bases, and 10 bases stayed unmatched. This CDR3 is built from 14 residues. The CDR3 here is CASSKQGVYGEQYF. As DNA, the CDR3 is TGTGCCAGCAGTAAGCAGGGGGTTTACGGCGAGCAGTACTTC.

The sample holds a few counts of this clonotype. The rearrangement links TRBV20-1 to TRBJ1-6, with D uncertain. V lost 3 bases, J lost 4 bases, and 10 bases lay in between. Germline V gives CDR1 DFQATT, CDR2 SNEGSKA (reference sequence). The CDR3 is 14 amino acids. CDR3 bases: TGCAGTGCTAGTACTGGGTGGTATAATTCACCCCTCCACTTT. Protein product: CSASTGWYNSPLHF.

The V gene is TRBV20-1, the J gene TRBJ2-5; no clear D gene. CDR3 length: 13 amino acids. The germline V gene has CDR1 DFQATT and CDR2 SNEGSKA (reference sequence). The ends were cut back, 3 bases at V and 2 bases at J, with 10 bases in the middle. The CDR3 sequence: CSASYLSQETQYF. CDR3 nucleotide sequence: TGCAGTGCTAGTTACTTGAGTCAAGAGACCCAGTACTTC.